This entry concerns a single T cell receptor (beta chain). This receptor's antigen is unknown. It has no much larger one-base neighbor in the sample; base qualities were not kept. The same CDR3 can be traced to other DNA sequences in this sample. The entry originates in a study of blood T cell repertoires in COVID-19 (dated by TCRdb to 2020 to 2021). The study in broad terms: Samples covering the acute and convalescent phases of COVID-19 were provided by collaborators in the United States, Italy and Spain. The material from the prospective study consisted of cDNA or gDNA derived from T cells, B-cell-depleted T cells, or PBMCs. Subjects who had been exposed to COVID-19, were actively infected with it, or had recovered from it provided the deeply sampled blood TCRbeta repertoires that made up the dataset. The repertoires were released in a freely available public database intended as a resource for research on the immune response to SARS-CoV-2. Samples came from the ongoing ImmuneRACE study (first 160 participants) plus 1,254 subjects from 6 global collaborators. The sample metadata nearly always contained a de-identified subject ID, COVID-19 status, age in years and sex. Where available, HLA class I and class II types were taken from metadata supplied by the sample provider and were not determined by assay-based typing. The paper as a whole reports these results and caveats: How much clinical and demographic metadata was included differed by source and by participant, and the metadata was provided uncurated.

TCRbeta CDR3 regions were amplified from genomic DNA using the immunoSEQ Assay, a bias-controlled multiplex PCR. From the authors' description of their analysis: The number of nucleated cells in each sample was estimated by amplification of reference gene primers within the assay. Sequence reads were collapsed and filtered to measure the absolute abundance of every unique TCRbeta CDR3 rearrangement. Productive Simpson clonality was computed per sample as the square root of Simpson's diversity index over productive rearrangements. This is the immuneACCESS table as TCRdb keeps it, with only in-frame sequences that have V and J called. A part of the clones is gone; compared with another copy, unresolved V genes explain less than half, and the rest is unexplained. The V and J calls and clone size are taken from that table; D and trimming were inferred from the DNA. This sample gives 200,000 to 250,000 clones in total; 70% to 90% of them show up just once. The ten largest clonotypes hold over 2.5% of the sample.

Based on the germline V gene, the CDR1 and CDR2 sequences are MDHEN and SYDVKM. The CDR3 covers 12 residues, taking in both the cysteine and the phenylalanine. Just the 36-base CDR3 DNA is kept, in frame starting at base 1. V gives up 2 bases and J gives up 4 bases, and the segment between their germline ends measures 6 bases. A second Seattle source provided samples from volunteer blood donors who had recovered from COVID-19. Collaborating institutions collected whole blood in K2EDTA tubes following their own protocols. For TCRbeta analysis, collaborators shipped samples as frozen whole blood, isolated PBMCs, or DNA extracted from either of those sample types.

The source of this sequence is a middle-aged man who had recovered from COVID-19. The sequence links TRBV28 to TRBJ2-7; a tentative D match to TRBD2 spans 6 bases. Material: peripheral blood. The bases read TGTGCCAGCAGTTTACTAGCGTACGAGCAGTACTTC. Protein translation: CASSLLAYEQYF.